This T cell receptor beta chain emerged from a study of T-cell memory formation after mild COVID-19. Study-level results: Cross-reactive memory seemingly joined, as some responding clones were found in pre-infection memory.

TCRdb used MiXCR to reprocess the 5' RACE reads, holding one entry per CDR3 protein. Among about 81,000 distinct CDR3 sequences listed, around a quarter were seen once. This CDR3 region has 16 residues. Germline assignment: CDR1 LGHNA and CDR2 YNFKEQ. The ends were cut back, 0 bases at V and 3 bases at J, with 14 bases in the middle. Concerning this clonotype itself: Its target is not known.

This chain joins TRBV4-2 and TRBJ1-2; D unclear. Sequenced input: PBMCs or a T cell subset sorted from them (not recorded which). The TCR was taken from a man between 18 and 35 years old who had mild COVID-19 (a few samples of this study predate the infection). Cell type and time point are not known. CDR3 sequence: CASSQEITTVDYGYTF. The CDR3 DNA reads as TGTGCCAGCAGCCAAGAAATAACCACGGTCGACTATGGCTACACCTTC.